This entry lists 23 T cell receptor beta chains sequenced from one sample in a study of T cells in Graves' hyperthyroidism and ophthalmopathy. RNA transcripts were the template for amplifying TCR beta CDR3 regions. The TCR CDR3 was amplified in a first-round RT-PCR using the HTBI primer set. One entry per CDR3 protein results from TCRdb running MiXCR on the multiplex PCR reads. This table has approximately 590,000 distinct CDR3 sequences, 15% to 18% appearing once. Sequenced: blood. These receptors all stem from a woman aged 25 to 39 with Graves' hyperthyroidism.

This clonotype appeared a few times. The chain recombines TRBV2 with TRBJ2-1; 14 nucleotides agree with TRBD2. Germline loops: CDR1 SNHLY, CDR2 FYNNEI. The length of the CDR3 is 12 residues. Trimming at V came to 10 bases and at J to 14 bases, leaving 7 bases not matched to a gene. The CDR3 reads CATPGLAGVKFF. As DNA, the CDR3 is TGTGCCACCCCGGGACTAGCGGGAGTCAAGTTCTTC.

This clonotype was observed at least ten times. Written as DNA, the CDR3 is TGTGCCAGCAGTTTGGGGCGGGGGGCAGGGGAGCAGTTCTTC. Translated: CASSLGRGAGEQFF. The V gene is TRBV28, the J gene TRBJ2-1; 8 nucleotides match TRBD2. The V and J ends lost 3 bases and 10 bases, in that order; junction bases with no gene match: 8. Looked up from germline, CDR1 is MDHEN and CDR2 is SYDVKM. The CDR3 runs 14 residues.

There are a few counts of this clonotype. The chain carries TRBV20-1 and TRBJ1-1; no definite D call. The germline V gene encodes CDR1 DFQATT and CDR2 SNEGSKA (reference sequence). With 3 bases removed from V and 3 bases from J, the gap between germline ends came to 11 bases. This CDR3 has 13 residues. CDR3 residues: CSASGRKHTEAFF. In DNA form, the CDR3 reads TGCAGTGCTAGTGGGAGAAAGCACACTGAAGCTTTCTTT.

This clonotype has at least ten counts. V gene TRBV30 combines with J gene TRBJ2-3; D gene uncertain. CDR1 and CDR2 (germline): GTSNPN, SVGIG (reference sequence). V was trimmed by 2 bases and J by 1 base, leaving 13 bases between them. This CDR3 region has 15 residues. The CDR3 loop reads CAWSPTGLRTDTQYF. The CDR3 bases are TGTGCCTGGAGTCCAACCGGGCTCCGCACAGATACGCAGTATTTT.

This clonotype was detected a few times. The chain combines TRBV9 with TRBJ1-1; D unresolved. The ends were cut back, 1 base at V and 1 base at J, with 5 bases in the middle. The CDR3 has 13 residues. Germline CDR1 reads SGDLS; CDR2 reads YYNGEE. CDR3 DNA sequence: TGTGCCAGCAGCGTAAGTCAGAACACTGAAGCTTTCTTT. This gives the protein CASSVSQNTEAFF.

Ten or more counts support this clonotype. The chain has TRBV19 and TRBJ2-3; weak D call: TRBD1 (5 bases). This CDR3 contains 14 residues. Germline CDR1 is LNHDA and CDR2 is SQIVND (reference sequence). Trimming stripped 4 bases from V and 1 base from J, with 9 bases between. CDR3 sequence (DNA): TGTGCCAGTAGTACTGACAGACGCACAGATACGCAGTATTTT. It is translated as CASSTDRRTDTQYF.

This clonotype was seen at least ten times. The CDR3 is CATSGVRLGTSGSYEQYF. CDR3 sequence (DNA): TGTGCCACCAGCGGAGTTCGTTTGGGGACTAGCGGCTCCTACGAGCAGTACTTC. The chain recombines TRBV15 with TRBJ2-7, with 11 nucleotides matching TRBD2. V lost 5 bases and J lost 0; bases outside the gene matches: 12. The CDR3 is made up of 18 amino acids. CDR1 LNHNV and CDR2 YYDKDF come from the germline V gene (reference sequence).

This clonotype was seen more than once but under ten times. A much larger clone differs from this one at a single base, so this may be a read error. This chain uses TRBV2 with TRBJ1-4; D possibly corresponds to TRBD1 (6 bases). The CDR3 length is 15 residues. Germline V gene data show CDR1 as SNHLY and CDR2 as FYNNEI. CDR3 in amino acids: CASSVLTGRNGKLFF. The CDR3 bases are TGTGCCAGCAGTGTGCTTACAGGGCGGAATGGAAAACTGTTTTTT.

To note about this clonotype: Since a much larger clone is just one base distant, this may be a read error. This sequence joins TRBV10-3 and TRBJ2-3, with 14 bases lining up with TRBD2. The CDR3 contains 17 residues. Trimming removed 6 bases from V and 4 bases from J; junction bases left unmatched: 9. Germline CDR1 reads ENHRY; CDR2 reads SYGVKD. The CDR3 reads CAIRGPRTSGRSDTQYF. In DNA form, the CDR3 reads TGTGCCATCAGAGGCCCCAGGACTAGCGGGAGGTCAGATACGCAGTATTTT.

This clonotype was seen at least ten times. The J gene is TRBJ2-1, the V gene TRBV3-1; TRBD2 matches at 11 bases. Per germline, CDR1 LGHDT and CDR2 YNNKEL (reference sequence). The ends lost 6 bases at V and 8 bases at J; junction bases unmatched: 9. The CDR3 contains 15 residues. The CDR3 DNA follows: TGTGCCAGCAGTCGAATAGCGGGAGGGCCTGATGAGCAGTTCTTC. Translated, it gives CASSRIAGGPDEQFF.

The sample holds a few counts of this clonotype. This chain uses TRBV4-3 with TRBJ2-1; 8 nucleotides match TRBD2. Germline V gene sequence: CDR1 LGHNA, CDR2 YSLEER. J lost 4 bases, V lost 1 base, and 9 bases had no gene match. This CDR3 has 17 amino acids. This chain's CDR3 is CASSQGSGTRQYNEQFF. CDR3 nucleotide sequence: TGCGCCAGCAGCCAAGGCTCCGGGACTAGGCAATACAATGAGCAGTTCTTC.

This clonotype was detected many times. This rearrangement joins TRBV28 to TRBJ2-3; D is unresolved. The CDR3 sequence is 15 residues long. The germline CDR1 and CDR2 sequences are MDHEN and SYDVKM. The V end was cut by 3 bases, the J end by 0 bases, with 10 bases between. The CDR3 bases are TGTGCCAGCAGTTTTCTTCCCCCTAGCACAGATACGCAGTATTTT. Translating gives CASSFLPPSTDTQYF.

V gene TRBV7-6 combines with J gene TRBJ2-1, with 9 bases aligning to TRBD2. CDR1 and CDR2 from the germline V gene are SGHVS and FNYEAQ. The CDR3 has 17 amino acids. The ends lost 5 bases at V and 7 bases at J; junction bases unmatched: 15. The CDR3 sequence: CASSAKRLAALVNEQFF. The CDR3, as DNA: TGTGCCAGCAGCGCCAAACGACTAGCGGCATTGGTAAATGAGCAGTTCTTC.

In its sample, this clonotype was seen a few times. This chain links TRBV28 with TRBJ1-2, with unresolved D. The CDR3 covers 14 residues. Germline V lookup: CDR1 MDHEN, CDR2 SYDVKM. V lost 3 bases to trimming and J lost 4 bases, with 12 bases between them. CDR3 nucleotide sequence: TGTGCCAGCAGTTTGAATAGATTCTCCTATGGCTACACCTTC. Its translation is CASSLNRFSYGYTF.

The chain links TRBV13 to TRBJ2-4; D gene unclear. Trimming shortened V by 2 bases and J by 4 bases, and 15 bases separated the two germline ends. CDR3 length: 16 residues. Germline V gives CDR1 PRHDT, CDR2 FYEKMQ (reference sequence). CDR3 sequence: CASSLIYGTVKNIQYF. The CDR3 coding sequence is TGTGCCAGCAGCTTAATTTATGGCACAGTTAAAAACATTCAGTACTTC.

The rearrangement uses TRBV13 and TRBJ1-3; possible D gene TRBD1, 5 bases. The CDR3 totals 14 residues. Trimming took off 4 bases at V and 2 bases at J, with 9 bases between the two ends. Germline V gives CDR1 PRHDT, CDR2 FYEKMQ (reference sequence). CDR3 DNA: TGTGCCAGCAGCTGGGGCGGGGCTGGAAACACCATATATTTT. Protein product: CASSWGGAGNTIYF. Full variable domain (missing parts from reference TRBV13 and TRBJ1-3): AAGVIQSPRHLIKEKRETATLKCYPIPRHDTVYWYQQGPGQDPQFLISFYEKMQSDKGSIPDRFSAQQFSDYHSELNMSSLELGDSALYFCASSWGGAGNTIYFGEGSWLTVV.

Ten or more counts support this clonotype. This chain links TRBV7-2 with TRBJ2-4; 16 positions match TRBD2. Germline V gene lookup returns CDR1 SGHTA and CDR2 FQGNSA. With 7 bases clipped from V and 6 bases from J, the junction kept 9 bases outside the gene matches. The CDR3 runs 17 residues. CDR3 nucleotides: TGTGCCAGCACCGGGACTAGCGGGAGGGCCGGGAGAAACATTCAGTACTTC. Its protein is CASTGTSGRAGRNIQYF.

This sequence joins TRBV14 and TRBJ2-7; 9 bases match TRBD2. In germline, CDR1 is SGHDN, CDR2 FVKESK. Trimming took 0 bases from V and 4 from J; bases not matched to a gene: 7. This CDR3 region has 16 residues. The CDR3 sequence: CASSQDWASGAYEQYF. The CDR3, as DNA: TGTGCCAGCAGCCAAGATTGGGCTAGCGGGGCGTACGAGCAGTACTTC.

This clonotype was observed a few times. The chain links TRBV24-1 to TRBJ2-1; tentative D call: TRBD1 (5 bases). The germline V gene encodes CDR1 KGHDR and CDR2 SFDVKD. This CDR3 is built from 16 residues. The V and J ends lost 3 bases and 0 bases respectively, with 11 bases between them. CDR3 sequence reads: CATSDGSTASYNEQFF. Here the CDR3 DNA reads TGTGCCACCAGTGATGGTTCGACAGCCTCCTACAATGAGCAGTTCTTC.

This clonotype was counted many times. The chain links TRBV2 to TRBJ2-7; D perhaps matches TRBD1 (6 bases). This CDR3 has 13 residues. Germline V lookup: CDR1 SNHLY, CDR2 FYNNEI. V was clipped by 6 bases and J by 4 bases, with 13 bases between them. The CDR3 coding sequence is TGTGCCAGCAGGACGGCAGGGGCATACGAGCAGTACTTC. Translating it yields CASRTAGAYEQYF.

Ten or more counts support this clonotype. This rearrangement joins TRBV30 to TRBJ2-3; D is undetermined. V dropped 6 bases and J dropped 5 bases, with 12 bases sitting between them. The CDR3 is 12 residues long. CDR1 is GTSNPN, CDR2 SVGIG, per germline (reference sequence). This CDR3 reads CACKNAGDTQYF. The CDR3 nucleotides are TGTGCCTGTAAAAACGCCGGAGATACGCAGTATTTT.

This clonotype appeared many times. CDR3 nucleotides: TGTGCCAGCAGTTCCCCGGGACAGGGGAGATGGGAGCAGTACTTC. Encoded protein: CASSSPGQGRWEQYF. V and J are TRBV28 and TRBJ2-7; 10 bases agree with TRBD1. Germline assignment: CDR1 MDHEN and CDR2 SYDVKM. The CDR3 is 15 amino acids. The trim removed 4 bases at V and 7 bases at J, leaving 10 bases unmatched. Looking up the rest from reference TRBV28 and TRBJ2-7 gives the full variable domain: DVKVTQSSRYLVKRTGEKVFLECVQDMDHENMFWYRQDPGLGLRLIYFSYDVKMKEKGDIPEGYSVSREKKERFSLILESASTNQTSMYLCASSSPGQGRWEQYFGPGTRLTVT.

The chain is built from TRBV6-1 and TRBJ1-5, with 8 bases that match TRBD1. Germline V gene data show CDR1 as MNHNS and CDR2 as SASEGT. There are 17 residues in the CDR3. J was trimmed by 5 bases and V by 5 bases; bases with no gene match: 14. CDR3 amino acids: CASSSVRTGKDDQPQHF. The CDR3 nucleotides read TGTGCCAGCAGTTCAGTCAGGACAGGGAAAGACGATCAGCCCCAGCATTTT.